These 7 T cell receptor beta chains came from one sample sequenced in a study of cytomegalovirus exposure and HLA in healthy donors. PCR was performed using 60 Vbeta and 13 Jbeta primers. Profiled with immunoSEQ multiplex PCR; TCRdb holds only in-frame clones, not every one. This sample's table has around 88,000 clones. The sample consisted of PBMCs. Source of these receptors: a girl aged 5-17 years in good health and CMV-seropositive.

V and J are TRBV5-1 and TRBJ2-7, with 8 bases that match TRBD2. Trimming cost V 5 bases and J 4 bases; bases outside gene matches: 17. Germline V gives CDR1 SGHRS, CDR2 YFSETQ. The CDR3 is 17 residues long. CDR3 amino acids: CASSPGWSGGGSYEQYF. As DNA, the CDR3 is TGCGCCAGCAGTCCCGGATGGAGCGGCGGGGGGTCGTACGAGCAGTACTTC. Variable domain in full (rest from reference TRBV5-1 and TRBJ2-7): KAGVTQTPRYLIKTRGQQVTLSCSPISGHRSVSWYQQTPGQGLQFLFEYFSETQRNKGNFPGRFSGRQFSNSRSEMNVSTLELGDSALYLCASSPGWSGGGSYEQYFGPGTRLTVT.

The chain couples TRBV27 to TRBJ2-1, with a weak D call TRBD1 (6 bases). This CDR3 contains 14 residues. Germline CDR1 reads MNHEY; CDR2 reads SMNVEV (reference sequence). V was pared by 0 bases and J by 6 bases, with 9 bases between. The CDR3 nucleotides read TGTGCCAGCAGTTTATCTAGAGGGGGCAATGAGCAGTTCTTC. Its translation is CASSLSRGGNEQFF.

V is TRBV27 and J is TRBJ1-5; 7 bases line up with TRBD1. Trimming took 3 bases from V and 7 from J; bases not matched to a gene: 9. Germline V gene data show CDR1 as MNHEY and CDR2 as SMNVEV (reference sequence). This CDR3 contains 15 residues. The CDR3 DNA reads as TGTGCCAGCAGTTTGACCATCGACAGGGAACAGCCCCAGCATTTT. It specifies CASSLTIDREQPQHF.

The V call is TRBV5-4, the J call TRBJ1-2, with 9 bases fitting TRBD1. J gave up 7 bases and V 4 bases, and 8 bases lay outside the gene matches. CDR1 SGHNT and CDR2 YYREEE come from the germline V gene (reference sequence). CDR3 length: 14 residues. CDR3 DNA sequence: TGTGCCAGCAGCCCCGGGACAGGGAATGGTGGCTACACCTTC. It codes for CASSPGTGNGGYTF.

V usage is TRBV27 and J usage is TRBJ1-1; D possibly corresponds to TRBD1 (6 bases). This CDR3 contains 16 residues. The V gene lost 3 bases and the J gene lost 5 bases, with 19 bases spanning the gap. Germline V lookup: CDR1 MNHEY, CDR2 SMNVEV (reference sequence). The CDR3 loop is CASSFRPGGQKTEAFF. The CDR3 nucleotides read TGTGCCAGCAGTTTCAGGCCGGGGGGCCAGAAAACTGAAGCTTTCTTT.

The chain is built from TRBV30 and TRBJ1-6; D gene unclear. The CDR3 contains 12 residues. The V gene's germline CDR1 is GTSNPN and CDR2 SVGIG (reference sequence). The CDR3: CGESSYNSPLHF. CDR3 nucleotides: TGTGGGGAGAGCTCCTATAATTCACCCCTCCACTTT.

The chain has TRBV27 and TRBJ1-4; 12 bases are a match to TRBD1. The V gene's germline CDR1 is MNHEY and CDR2 SMNVEV (reference sequence). The CDR3 consists of 14 residues. The J segment lost 10 bases and the V segment lost 10 bases, leaving 10 bases of the junction unmatched. CDR3 amino acids: CATRDRGQGRKLFF. DNA for the CDR3: TGTGCCACCCGGGACAGGGGGCAGGGTAGAAAACTGTTTTTT.